This T cell receptor (beta chain) originates from a study of shared clonotypes between healthy human individuals. Trimming shortened V by 5 bases and J by 3 bases, and 17 bases separated the two germline ends. From germline, CDR1 is MNHEY and CDR2 SMNVEV (reference sequence). The CDR3 consists of 16 residues. Naive-designated CD8 cells lacked CD45RO, were positively enriched for CCR7, and omitted terminally differentiated effector memory CD45RA+ cells. TCRdb keeps only in-frame clones here, not all; method: immunoSEQ multiplex PCR. The data show around 2.1 million clones, roughly 91% seen once. The sample comprised naive CD8+ T cells from PBMCs. This clonotype was obtained from a man younger than 30 in good health. Some clones in this sample may be carry-over from other donors' samples. The V call is TRBV27, the J call TRBJ1-3; tentatively, D is TRBD1 (6 bases). CDR3 sequence (DNA): TGTGCCAGCAGTCCGATTCACAGGGATTTTGGAAACACCATATATTTT. Translated: CASSPIHRDFGNTIYF.